What follows is one TCR beta chain and its context. Its antigen is not known. The sort gate was single viable CD3+CD4+CD8-CD45RO+ cells for memory CD4+ T cells. The sample is drawn from a study of memory CD4+ T cells and cytomegalovirus serostatus. Study outcomes and limitations: Each of 65 to 70 CMV-associated TCRbeta sequences occurred in one to five individuals.

Per the original methods: After removing out-of-frame reads, 2 million to 2.5 million distinct TCRbeta sequences remained. Data came from immunoSEQ multiplex PCR; TCRdb stores just in-frame clones and leaves some out. Clonal size and the V and J genes are those of that table, whereas D and trimming came from the DNA. The data show about 40,000 clones, with 60% to 85% seen just once and around 6.6% held by the top ten. Unmatched junction bases numbered 8, after V lost 6 bases and J lost 6 bases. The germline V gene encodes CDR1 MNHNS and CDR2 SASEGT. The CDR3 consists of 15 residues. V is TRBV6-1 and J is TRBJ2-2; 9 positions agree with TRBD1. The TCR was taken from an adult in good health and CMV-seronegative. Material for sequencing was memory CD4+ T cells from blood. CDR3 sequence: CASSPQWDRAGELFF. The DNA of the CDR3 is TGTGCCAGCAGCCCCCAATGGGACAGGGCCGGGGAGCTGTTTTTT.